These T cell receptor beta chains were read from a single sample in a study of cytomegalovirus exposure and HLA in healthy donors. Assay: immunoSEQ multiplex PCR; the TCRdb copy retains only in-frame clones and omits some. The sample has about 170,000 clones; about 82% are singletons. The sample consisted of PBMCs. The receptors derive from a male donor in good health and CMV-seronegative. The CDR3 runs from the conserved cysteine through the conserved F or W. Fields, in order: CDR3 DNA, CDR3 protein, V gene, clone size, J gene, D gene. The D gene is left open where the match is weak. Clone size is given for some rows only: seen once, a few or many times, or a class if the clone is expanded.

TGCGCCAGCAGCTTAGAAACAGGGGAGCGCGAGCAGTACTTC CASSLETGEREQYF TRBV5-1 . TRBJ2-7 TRBD1
TGTGCCACGACCGACAGACCTAACTATGGCTACACCTTC CATTDRPNYGYTF TRBV2 once TRBJ1-2 .
TGCAGCGTTGAAGAGAGAGCTAGCGCTTACCAAGAGACCCAGTACTTC CSVEERASAYQETQYF TRBV29-1 . TRBJ2-5 .
TGTGCCAGCAAAAAAGGGGGCGTGACTGAAGCTTTCTTT CASKKGGVTEAFF TRBV6-5 . TRBJ1-1 TRBD1
TGTGCCAGCAGCAAAGATTTACGTACAAACTGGAGGAAGGATACGCAGTATTTT CASSKDLRTNWRKDTQYF TRBV21-1 . TRBJ2-3 .
TGCGCCAGCAGCCTAAGGACAGACACCGGGGAGCTGTTTTTT CASSLRTDTGELFF TRBV4-3 . TRBJ2-2 .
TGTGCCAGCAGCCAAGATCGGAGCATGCCTAGCGGAGCTTACGAGCAGTACTTC CASSQDRSMPSGAYEQYF TRBV4-2 . TRBJ2-7 TRBD2
TGTGCCAGCAGCTTCCTCGGCACTGAAGCTTTCTTT CASSFLGTEAFF TRBV7-9 . TRBJ1-1 .
TGTGCCAGCAGCTTTAGACGGACTAGCGGTTACAATGAGCAGTTCTTC CASSFRRTSGYNEQFF TRBV7-9 . TRBJ2-1 TRBD2
TGTGCCAGCAGTGCACTAGCGGACACCGGGGAGCTGTTTTTT CASSALADTGELFF TRBV6-1 . TRBJ2-2 TRBD2
TGTGCCAGCAGTGAAATAAATGGCGGACTAAACTATGGCTACACCTTC CASSEINGGLNYGYTF TRBV2 . TRBJ1-2 .
TGTGCCAGCAGCTTGGAGGGTTTGTCTAGCGGGAGGAGTACAGATACGCAGTATTTT CASSLEGLSSGRSTDTQYF TRBV5-4 . TRBJ2-3 TRBD2
TGCGCCAGCAGCCAAGAATGGCAGGACTACGAGCAGTACTTC CASSQEWQDYEQYF TRBV4-3 . TRBJ2-7 .
TGTGCCAGCTCACCACAATCCCGTCAGCCCCAGCATTTT CASSPQSRQPQHF TRBV18 . TRBJ1-5 .
TGTGCCAGCAGCTTAGCCGCGGGGGTCACCACAGATACGCAGTATTTT CASSLAAGVTTDTQYF TRBV13 . TRBJ2-3 TRBD2
TGTGCCAGCAGTTACGCGGCTGACCTCTCCTACGAGCAGTACTTC CASSYAADLSYEQYF TRBV6-5 . TRBJ2-7 .
TGTGCCAGCAGCTTGGTAGCGGGAGGCGAGGATGAGCAGTTCTTC CASSLVAGGEDEQFF TRBV5-4 . TRBJ2-1 TRBD2
TGTGCCAGTAATAGACAGGGGGAAAATGGCTACACCTTC CASNRQGENGYTF TRBV19 . TRBJ1-2 TRBD1
TGTGCCAGCAGTCCCGACAGGTCTTGGGAGACCCAGTACTTC CASSPDRSWETQYF TRBV28 . TRBJ2-5 .
TGTGCCAGCAGCACCCGGGACAATGGCTACGAGCAGTACTTC CASSTRDNGYEQYF TRBV7-2 . TRBJ2-7 .
TGTGCCAGTAGCCCGACAGGGAACACTGAAGCTTTCTTT CASSPTGNTEAFF TRBV19 . TRBJ1-1 .
TGTGCCAGCAGCTTAGGCCGTTATCCTCAGGGCACTGAAGCTTTCTTT CASSLGRYPQGTEAFF TRBV7-8 . TRBJ1-1 .
TGTGCCAGCAGTTACTCGGAGCGGCAGGGGGTATATTCACCCCTCCACTTT CASSYSERQGVYSPLHF TRBV6-7 . TRBJ1-6 TRBD1
TGTGCCAGCACCCCTATCAGGGGACCGGGCACTGAAGCTTTCTTT CASTPIRGPGTEAFF TRBV6-5 few TRBJ1-1 .
TGTGCCAGCAGTTTCGGGGAGGCCAGGGGGCTCTACGAGCAGTACTTC CASSFGEARGLYEQYF TRBV27 . TRBJ2-7 TRBD1
TGCGCCAGCAGCACCGGACTAGGCCATTGGGGGCAGTTCTTC CASSTGLGHWGQFF TRBV5-1 . TRBJ2-1 TRBD2
TGCGCCAGCAGCTTGGAAGGGACAGAGAAGTATTTT CASSLEGTEKYF TRBV5-1 few TRBJ2-3 TRBD1
TGTGCCAGTAGTATAAGGGCTAGCGGGTTCCTCCCCAATGAGCAGTTCTTC CASSIRASGFLPNEQFF TRBV19 . TRBJ2-1 TRBD2
TGTGCCAGCAGCGGACGGAGGACCGGATACGCTGGGGCCAACGTCCTGACTTTC CASSGRRTGYAGANVLTF TRBV25-1 once TRBJ2-6 .
TGTGCCACCGCGGGACTCCCGAACACCGGGGAGCTGTTTTTT CATAGLPNTGELFF TRBV19 . TRBJ2-2 .
TGTGCCAGCAGCTTTAGGGGCGGCAGTGGGTACGAGCAGTACTTC CASSFRGGSGYEQYF TRBV11-2 . TRBJ2-7 .
TGTGCCAGCAGTCAAGACAACACCTATGGCTACACCTTC CASSQDNTYGYTF TRBV28 . TRBJ1-2 .
TGTGCCAGCAGTTACTCCAGGGGCCCCGGGGAGCTGTTTTTT CASSYSRGPGELFF TRBV6-5 . TRBJ2-2 .
TGTGCCAGCAGCCCACGACAGGGAGTGGATTCACCCCTCCACTTT CASSPRQGVDSPLHF TRBV9 . TRBJ1-6 TRBD1
TGTGCCAGCAGTCGGGCGGGGGGGCAGGGAGATACGCAGTATTTT CASSRAGGQGDTQYF TRBV13 . TRBJ2-3 TRBD2
TGTGCCAGCAGCGCCGCATCTAGCGGCAACACCGGGGAGCTGTTTTTT CASSAASSGNTGELFF TRBV7-9 . TRBJ2-2 TRBD2